The clone carrying this T cell receptor (beta chain) has a single count. The antigen remains unidentified. The protocol was immunoSEQ multiplex PCR, while the TCRdb copy is restricted to in-frame clones and leaves out a portion. The data show some 66,000 clones, less than 90% seen once. The sample comes from a study of OX40 agonist ivuxolimab in advanced cancers. There are 16 residues in the CDR3. Germline assignment: CDR1 MDHEN and CDR2 SYDVKM. The germline V and J ends were trimmed by 5 bases and 6 bases, with 20 bases remaining between them. Whole-study findings and limits: With doses of 0.1-3.0 mg/kg, partial responders showed among the lowest clonal expansion.

This chain connects TRBV28 to TRBJ2-1; tentative D call: TRBD2 (5 bases). The starting material was CD4+ or CD8+ T cells sorted from blood, obtained in a trial of the OX40 agonist ivuxolimab. The clonotype comes from an adult with an advanced solid tumor such as melanoma, head and neck, liver or kidney cancer. The CDR3: CASSRETGLLSNEQFF. The CDR3 nucleotides read TGTGCCAGCAGTAGGGAGACGGGTCTATTGTCCAATGAGCAGTTCTTC.